The clone carrying this T cell receptor beta chain has more than one count but fewer than ten. Its antigen remains unknown. V was pared by 0 bases and J by 3 bases, with 19 bases between. The CDR3 extends over 18 amino acids. Germline CDR1 and CDR2: SGHVS and FQNEAQ. The source of the sample is a study of T cells in Graves' hyperthyroidism and ophthalmopathy. Active moderate-to-severe ophthalmopathy, Clinical Activity Score at least 3, NOSPECS at least 4, under 3 months' duration. Authors of the study amplified TCR beta CDR3 regions from RNA transcripts. Carried out on the TCR CDR3, a first-round RT-PCR used the HTBI primer set. TCRdb passed the multiplex PCR reads through MiXCR, listing each CDR3 protein once. Counted here are 560,000 or so distinct CDR3 sequences, roughly 21% occurring once; the ten biggest clones make up 45% to 50%. The study, taken as a whole, reports: Ophthalmopathy could be told apart from stable hyperthyroidism with a 13 V-J model. Among clonotypes expanded in thyroid above 0.001, most were also found in blood.

The clonotype originates from a man aged 35 to 55 with Graves' ophthalmopathy. The source material was blood. J is TRBJ2-3 and V is TRBV7-8; D may be TRBD1 or TRBD2 (6 bases each). The CDR3 region is CASSLAGGLLGGTDTQYF. The DNA of the CDR3 is TGTGCCAGCAGCTTAGCGGGAGGTCTTTTAGGGGGAACAGATACGCAGTATTTT.